The 22 T cell receptor beta chains below all came from one sample that was sequenced in a study of tumor and adjacent non-tumor tissue in lung cancer. Three rounds of nested PCR, following a modified ARM-PCR protocol, produced the TCRbeta library. TCRdb recomputed calls from the multiplex PCR reads with MiXCR, one row per CDR3 protein. Seen here are 200,000 to 250,000 distinct CDR3 sequences, 71% observed once, and the top ten hold less than 25%. This sample's RNA came from whole unsorted tissue. Sequencing used lung tumor tissue. Receptor source: a man in his 60s with non-small cell lung cancer.

This clonotype came up many times. The chain uses TRBV29-1 and TRBJ2-1; no firm D call. Per the germline V gene, CDR1 is SQVTM and CDR2 is ANQGSEA. The CDR3 is 15 residues long. Trimming removed 5 bases from V and 10 bases from J, with 24 bases in between. CDR3 protein: CSVTGYRTPSIEQFF. Here the CDR3 DNA reads TGCAGCGTTACGGGCTATCGAACACCGAGTATAGAGCAGTTCTTC.

In the case of this clonotype: This may come from a read error, since a much larger clone is one base off. The CDR3 loop reads CACSSVIGLAGLETQYF. In nucleotides, the CDR3 is TGTGCCTGCTCCTCGGTTATAGGACTAGCGGGGCTAGAGACCCAGTACTTC. V and J are TRBV12-3 or TRBV12-4 and TRBJ2-5, with 12 bases fitting TRBD2. CDR3 length: 17 residues. Losses at the gene ends were 11 bases for V and 4 bases for J; bases not matched to a gene: 17.

Notes on this clonotype: Since the CDR3 does not end with the conserved phenylalanine or tryptophan, this likely comes from a read error. The chain carries TRBV6-5 and TRBJ1-1; D is uncertain. Germline V gene sequence: CDR1 MNHEY, CDR2 SVGAGI. The CDR3 totals 12 residues. Trimming removed 2 bases at V and 4 bases at J, with 5 bases between. The CDR3 here is CASSYQVTEAFI. The DNA of the CDR3 is TGTGCCAGCAGTTACCAGGTCACTGAAGCTTTCATT.

The chain combines TRBV20-1 with TRBJ2-5, with 7 bases that match TRBD2. The germline V gene has CDR1 DFQATT and CDR2 SNEGSKA (reference sequence). This CDR3 contains 10 residues. V was clipped by 5 bases and J by 9 bases; unmatched bases: 3. The CDR3 bases are TGCAGTGCTTTACGGGGGGCCCAGTACTTC. It is translated as CSALRGAQYF.

This clonotype has just one count. This chain uses TRBV20-1 with TRBJ2-3; D unclear. The CDR3 is 14 residues long. From germline, CDR1 is DFQATT and CDR2 SNEGSKA (reference sequence). The V and J ends lost 7 bases and 4 bases respectively, with 18 bases between them. CDR3 region: CSDIDSRGADTQYF. DNA of the CDR3: TGCAGTGATATTGACTCCCGAGGAGCAGATACGCAGTATTTT.

This clonotype was recorded once. A read error may explain this, as a much larger clone is one base away. CDR3 in amino acids: CGVAPRQYGGTEAFF. CDR3 sequence (DNA): TGCGGCGTTGCCCCGCGACAATACGGGGGCACTGAAGCTTTCTTT. The chain couples TRBV29-1 to TRBJ1-1, with TRBD1 as a possible D gene (5 bases). Germline CDR1 and CDR2: SQVTM and ANQGSEA. The CDR3 totals 15 residues.

This clonotype has a single count. V usage is TRBV18 and J usage is TRBJ1-1; TRBD1 matches 11 bases. The V gene's germline CDR1 is KGHSH and CDR2 LQKENI. The CDR3 extends over 15 amino acids. V was pared by 2 bases and J by 5 bases, with 4 bases of the junction left unmatched. The CDR3 DNA reads as TGTGCCAGCTCACCATATGGGACAGGGGGGACTGAAGCTTTCTTT. It yields the protein CASSPYGTGGTEAFF.

Comment on this clonotype: The junction and the germline gene differ at one end; a read error may be behind it. V usage is TRBV20-1 and J usage is TRBJ1-5, with TRBD1 matching over 7 bases. CDR3 size: 16 residues. Germline values: CDR1 DFQATT, CDR2 SNEGSKA (reference sequence). The CDR3 loop reads CSARARTGHNNQPQHF. Written as DNA, the CDR3 is TGCAGTGCTAGAGCTAGGACAGGCCATAACAATCAACCCCAGCATTTT.

Comment on this clonotype: One junction end does not reproduce the germline sequence, and a read error may be involved. This chain links TRBV11-2 with TRBJ2-7; 7 bases line up with TRBD1. This CDR3 contains 16 residues. The germline gives CDR1 SGHAT, CDR2 FQNNGV. In DNA, the CDR3 is TGTGCCAACAGCTTTAGGTCGTCGGGTCAGGGGGACAAGCAGTACTTC. Protein sequence: CANSFRSSGQGDKQYF. The full variable domain, its missing parts supplied by reference TRBV11-2 and TRBJ2-7, is EAGVAQSPRYKIIEKRQSVAFWCNPISGHATLYWYQQILGQGPKLLIQFQNNGVVDDSQLPKDRFSAERLKGVDSTLKIQPAKLEDSAVYLCANSFRSSGQGDKQYFGPGTRLTVT.

This clonotype showed up just a few times. This clone may be a read error of a much larger clone one base away. This rearrangement joins TRBV7-3 to TRBJ2-1, with a tentative D call TRBD1 (6 bases). Per the germline V gene, CDR1 is SGHTA and CDR2 is FQGTGA. The CDR3 extends over 15 amino acids. CDR3 amino acids: CASSPDQGIYNEQLF. The CDR3 bases are TGTGCCAGCAGCCCCGATCAGGGGATTTACAATGAGCAGTTATTC.

The rearrangement joins TRBV20-1 to TRBJ2-5, with D tentatively TRBD2 (7 bases). The CDR3 contains 16 residues. V lost 2 bases and J 3 bases, leaving 19 bases between the germline ends. Germline V gives CDR1 DFQATT, CDR2 SNEGSKA (reference sequence). CDR3 coding DNA: TGCAGTGCTAGAAAACTAGGGGGGGCCCTCGAAGAGACCCAGTACTTC. Encoded protein: CSARKLGGALEETQYF.

CDR3 region: CASSQQIGSPLHF. The DNA for the CDR3 is TGTGCCAGCAGTCAACAAATCGGCTCACCCCTCCACTTT. This rearrangement joins TRBV7-9 to TRBJ1-6, with unresolved D. Germline loops: CDR1 SEHNR, CDR2 FQNEAQ (reference sequence). CDR3 length: 13 amino acids. The V gene lost 6 bases and the J gene lost 10 bases, with 13 bases spanning the gap.

A note on this clonotype: The junction departs from the called germline gene at one end, perhaps through a read error. V usage is TRBV11-3 and J usage is TRBJ2-2; D is possibly TRBD1 (5 bases). CDR1 is SGHNT and CDR2 is YENEEA in the germline V gene. The CDR3 sequence is 15 residues long. The CDR3 is CASTLGQTNNGELFF. In nucleotides, the CDR3 is TGTGCCAGCACCCTCGGACAAACGAACAACGGGGAGCTGTTTTTT.

The chain links TRBV5-1 to TRBJ1-1; D gene uncertain. Germline V CDR1 and CDR2: SGHRS, YFSETQ. The V end lost 1 base, the J end lost 5 bases, and 6 bases lay between the germline ends. This CDR3 region has 12 residues. CDR3 nucleotide sequence: TGCGCCAGCAGCTTGAGTGGGACTGAAGCTTTCTTT. It encodes CASSLSGTEAFF.

On this clonotype itself: This may be a read error: a much more frequent sequence differs by one nucleotide. V is TRBV6-2 or TRBV6-3 and J is TRBJ2-6; D may correspond to TRBD1 or TRBD2 (5 bases each). This CDR3 has 15 residues. The germline gives CDR1 MNHEY, CDR2 SVGEGT. With 4 bases removed from V and 5 bases from J, the gap between germline ends came to 12 bases. CDR3 region: CASSFQGERANVLTF. For the CDR3, the DNA is TGTGCCAGCAGTTTTCAAGGGGAGCGGGCCAACGTCCTGACTTTC.

Note on this clonotype: This clone may be a read error of a much larger clone one base away. The genes are TRBV20-1 and TRBJ2-7, with 11 bases aligning to TRBD1. The CDR3 runs to 15 residues. CDR1 is DFQATT, CDR2 SNEGSKA, per germline (reference sequence). The CDR3 coding sequence is TGCAGTCCTAGTGCCCGGGACAGGGGGTACGACGAGCAGTACTTC. It yields the protein CSPSARDRGYDEQYF.

The chain employs TRBV24-1 and TRBJ2-2, with unresolved D. This CDR3 is built from 17 residues. Between the trimmed V and J ends, which lost 8 bases and 1 base, there was a span of 19 bases. Germline CDR1 is KGHDR and CDR2 is SFDVKD. CDR3 in amino acids: CATIDPGSNENTGELFF. The CDR3 DNA reads as TGTGCCACCATTGACCCCGGATCAAACGAGAACACCGGGGAGCTGTTTTTT.

This clonotype was seen a single time. A read error may account for a junction end that differs from germline. The chain is built from TRBV10-2 and TRBJ2-7; 7 nucleotides align to TRBD1. CDR3 size: 14 residues. CDR1 is WSHSY, CDR2 SAAADI, per germline. CDR3 DNA: TGTGTCAGCAGTGATACAGGGGCCTCCTACGAGCAGTACTTC. Translated: CVSSDTGASYEQYF.

Many counts were recorded for this clonotype. The V gene is TRBV28, the J gene TRBJ1-2; D ambiguous. CDR3 length: 13 residues. The germline gives CDR1 MDHEN, CDR2 SYDVKM. Trimming removed 5 bases at V and 5 bases at J, with 12 bases between. The CDR3 region is CASSPTTKYGYTF. The DNA for the CDR3 is TGTGCCAGCAGTCCCACGACCAAATATGGCTACACCTTC.

As concerns this clonotype: One base away lies a much larger clone, so this may be a sequencing read error. V gene TRBV6-5 combines with J gene TRBJ1-5, with a possible D match to TRBD1 (6 bases). Germline CDR1 is MNHEY and CDR2 is SVGAGI. This CDR3 spans 14 amino acids. Here the CDR3 DNA reads TGTGGCAGCAGTTATTCGGACAGCTATCAGCCCCAGCATTTT. Its translation is CGSSYSDSYQPQHF.

A word on this clonotype: The junction does not match germline at one end; this may be a read error. This rearrangement joins TRBV29-1 to TRBJ1-2; TRBD1 agrees at 8 bases. CDR1 and CDR2 (germline): SQVTM, ANQGSEA. The CDR3 spans 13 residues. In DNA, the CDR3 is TGCAGCGTTCGGCAGGGGGCTAGCTATGGCTACATCTTC. Its translation: CSVRQGASYGYIF.

In regard to this clonotype: An end of the junction does not agree with germline; a read error may underlie this. J is TRBJ1-1 and V is TRBV20-1; 9 nucleotides align to TRBD1. The CDR3 has 15 residues. Germline values: CDR1 DFQATT, CDR2 SNEGSKA (reference sequence). The CDR3 nucleotides are TGCAGTGCTAGACCCCCCGGGACAGGGAACAGTGAAGATTTCTTT. Amino acids: CSARPPGTGNSEDFF.